This T cell receptor beta chain was identified during a study of cytomegalovirus exposure and HLA in healthy donors. Concerning this clone: The antigen is not known.

CDR1 MNHEY and CDR2 SVGAGI come from the germline V gene. The CDR3 consists of 14 residues. Trimming took off 2 bases at V and 7 bases at J, with 12 bases between the two ends. Vbeta (60) and Jbeta (13) primers were used in the PCR. Libraries were prepared by immunoSEQ multiplex PCR; TCRdb keeps only in-frame clonotypes and omits some of them. With around 150,000 clones in the sample, the ten largest clones hold 2% to 2.5%. The study, taken as a whole, reports: A missense variant in DCLRE1C was later tied to TCR beta V- and J-gene trimming. The presence/absence work took it that sequencing depth was about the same across donors. Association with HLA alleles at 0.05 false discovery rate was found for 15,000 to 20,000 TCR beta sequences in a later analysis. Through in vitro validation, three CMV-associated chains were shown to be specific for CMV antigens.

This receptor was identified in a man aged 25 to 40 in good health and CMV-seronegative. The rearrangement joins TRBV6-5 to TRBJ1-5; D perhaps matches TRBD1 (6 bases). Specimen: PBMCs. The CDR3 loop is CASSYGGEGQPQHF. The CDR3 DNA reads TGTGCCAGCAGTTACGGGGGCGAGGGACAGCCCCAGCATTTT.